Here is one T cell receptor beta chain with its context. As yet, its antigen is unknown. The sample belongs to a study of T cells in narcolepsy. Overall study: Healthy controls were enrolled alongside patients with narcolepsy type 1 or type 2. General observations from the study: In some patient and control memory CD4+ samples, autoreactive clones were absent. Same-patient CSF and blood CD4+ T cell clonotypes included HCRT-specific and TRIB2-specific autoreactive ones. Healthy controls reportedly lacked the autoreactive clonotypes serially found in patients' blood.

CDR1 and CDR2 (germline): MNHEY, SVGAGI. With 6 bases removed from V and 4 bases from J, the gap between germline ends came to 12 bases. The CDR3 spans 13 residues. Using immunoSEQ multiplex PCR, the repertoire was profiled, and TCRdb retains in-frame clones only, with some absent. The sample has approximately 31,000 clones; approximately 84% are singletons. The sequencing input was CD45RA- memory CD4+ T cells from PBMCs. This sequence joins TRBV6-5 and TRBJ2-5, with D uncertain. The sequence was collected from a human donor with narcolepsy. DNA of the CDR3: TGTGCCAGCAGCCCCTCGACCGGAGAGACCCAGTACTTC. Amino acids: CASSPSTGETQYF.